This TCR beta chain stems from a study of CD8 T cells in Susac syndrome. The study, taken as a whole, reports: The TCR sequencing and HLA analysis in the study involved a relatively small number of individuals, as the study acknowledged.

Random-hexamer reverse transcription was applied to roughly 0.5 to 1 ug RNA. Amplification of the TCR beta CDR3 was carried out by immunoSEQ multiplex PCR, which spanned a total of 54 Vbeta and 13 Jbeta segments. TCRdb called the immunoSEQ multiplex PCR reads again in MiXCR, with one record for every CDR3 protein. The sample has under 200,000 distinct CDR3 sequences, roughly 95% seen once. For this clonotype: Its antigen is not known.

CD8+ and CD4+ blood T cells underwent TCR beta sequencing. Both CD4+ and CD8+ T cells were negatively isolated, and TEMRA cells underwent FACS enrichment. This clonotype was obtained from a human donor with multiple sclerosis. Sequenced material: CD8+ T cells from PBMCs.

CDR3 bases: TGTGCCAGCAGCTACAAGGACAGGGCTAGCACAGATACGCAGTATTTT. It yields the protein CASSYKDRASTDTQYF. This rearrangement joins TRBV13 to TRBJ2-3; 8 nucleotides match TRBD1. The CDR3 is made up of 16 amino acids. Losses at the gene ends were 4 bases for V and 0 bases for J; bases not matched to a gene: 6. Germline CDR1 is PRHDT and CDR2 is FYEKMQ (reference sequence).